The 31 T cell receptor beta chains presented below share a single source sample, sequenced in a study of Graves' ophthalmopathy and Graves' hyperthyroidism. RNA transcripts were the template, and TCR beta CDR3 regions were amplified from them. Investigators did first-round RT-PCR with HTBI primers, then second-round multiplex PCR. TCRdb redid the calling of the multiplex PCR reads with MiXCR, one entry per CDR3 protein. The sample has over a million distinct CDR3 sequences; about 35% are singletons. Source material: peripheral blood or thyroid tissue (not recorded which). These receptors were obtained from an adult man with Graves' hyperthyroidism.

In this sample, this clonotype turned up many times. The chain employs TRBV19 and TRBJ1-1; D may be TRBD1 (6 bases). V lost 6 bases and J 7 bases, leaving 18 bases between the germline ends. The CDR3 is 14 residues long. Germline-derived CDR1 and CDR2 are LNHDA and SQIVND (reference sequence). The CDR3, as DNA: TGTGCCAGTAGCGCTACGGGGGCGCTTAATGAAGCTTTCTTT. It encodes CASSATGALNEAFF.

This clonotype came up a few times. V is TRBV2 and J is TRBJ2-5; unclear D gene. The germline CDR1 and CDR2 sequences are SNHLY and FYNNEI. The CDR3 is 13 residues long. The V end lost 5 bases, the J end lost 13 bases, and 20 bases lay between the germline ends. The CDR3 loop reads CASSSLKGGPWYF. DNA of the CDR3: TGTGCCAGCAGTTCCCTGAAGGGTGGCCCCTGGTACTTC.

This clonotype was recorded once. The rearrangement uses TRBV2 and TRBJ2-5, with TRBD2 matching over 9 bases. CDR1 is SNHLY, CDR2 FYNNEI, per germline. The CDR3 sequence is 16 residues long. Trimming took 6 bases from V and 5 from J; bases not matched to a gene: 13. DNA for the CDR3: TGTGCCAGCAGAAGAACTAGCGGGTGGGGAGGGGAGACCCAGTACTTC. Protein: CASRRTSGWGGETQYF.

This clonotype was counted a few times. This rearrangement joins TRBV7-3 to TRBJ2-5; D might be TRBD2 (5 bases). This CDR3 is 16 amino acids long. Germline CDR1 reads SGHTA; CDR2 reads FQGTGA. V was clipped by 2 bases and J by 5 bases, with 18 bases between them. The DNA of the CDR3 is TGTGCCAGCAGCTTAGGGTGGGAGTCGAGATTGGAGACCCAGTACTTC. This gives the protein CASSLGWESRLETQYF.

J is TRBJ1-1 and V is TRBV15; TRBD1 aligns across 7 bases. Germline values: CDR1 LNHNV, CDR2 YYDKDF (reference sequence). The CDR3 length is 16 residues. Trimming at V came to 3 bases and at J to 1 base, leaving 8 bases not matched to a gene. The CDR3 sequence is CATSSEGARRNTEAFF. Here the CDR3 DNA reads TGTGCCACCAGCAGCGAGGGGGCTCGTAGGAACACTGAAGCTTTCTTT.

The chain employs TRBV2 and TRBJ1-1; D possibly corresponds to TRBD1 (6 bases). Trimming cost V 4 bases and J 6 bases, with 9 bases left between them. The CDR3 spans 12 residues. Germline values: CDR1 SNHLY, CDR2 FYNNEI. The CDR3 region is CASSVQGPEAFF. CDR3 DNA: TGTGCCAGCAGTGTACAGGGTCCTGAAGCTTTCTTT.

With respect to this clonotype: A read error may be the cause here, since a much bigger clone is one base away. The rearrangement links TRBV10-1 to TRBJ2-7, with D possibly being TRBD1 (6 bases). Deletions cut 6 bases from V and 2 bases from J, with 17 bases between. The CDR3 sequence is 15 residues long. Per the germline V gene, CDR1 is WNHNN and CDR2 is SYGVQD (reference sequence). The CDR3: CASSYPGHATYEQYF. CDR3 coding DNA: TGCGCCAGCAGCTACCCGGGACACGCTACCTACGAGCAGTACTTC.

The chain uses TRBV29-1 and TRBJ2-6; D is undetermined. The CDR3 has 12 residues. Trimming took 7 bases from V and 4 from J, leaving 8 bases between them. Germline loops: CDR1 SQVTM, CDR2 ANQGSEA. The CDR3 spells CSALGGANVLTF. DNA for the CDR3: TGCAGCGCTCTCGGCGGGGCCAACGTCCTGACTTTC.

This clonotype has ten or more counts. The rearrangement links TRBV10-3 to TRBJ2-2, with 7 bases lining up with TRBD1. Germline trimming cut 4 bases from V and 2 bases from J; bases unmatched to any gene: 1. Germline-derived CDR1 and CDR2 are ENHRY and SYGVKD. The CDR3 has 14 amino acids. The DNA of the CDR3 is TGTGCCATCAGTGGACAGGGTAACACCGGGGAGCTGTTTTTT. Translation: CAISGQGNTGELFF.

This chain links TRBV12-3 or TRBV12-4 with TRBJ2-7, with 7 bases that match TRBD2. Trimming at V came to 5 bases and at J to 7 bases, leaving 8 bases not matched to a gene. The CDR3 sequence is 13 residues long. The CDR3 nucleotides read TGTGCCAGCAGTCCGAGCGGGGTTTTGGAGCAGTACTTC. It translates to CASSPSGVLEQYF.

This clonotype was counted only a few times. The chain employs TRBV15 and TRBJ2-2; 9 bases match TRBD1. CDR3 size: 15 residues. Germline V gene lookup returns CDR1 LNHNV and CDR2 YYDKDF (reference sequence). Trimming at V came to 6 bases and at J to 5 bases, leaving 7 bases not matched to a gene. CDR3 loop: CATSWSGTGTGELFF. The CDR3 DNA reads as TGTGCCACCAGTTGGAGCGGGACAGGGACCGGGGAGCTGTTTTTT.

This clonotype was detected only a few times. The V gene is TRBV14, the J gene TRBJ1-2, with D possibly matching TRBD1 (6 bases). The CDR3 consists of 14 residues. Germline V CDR1 and CDR2: SGHDN, FVKESK. Trimming removed 5 bases from V and 1 base from J, with 11 bases in between. The CDR3 DNA is TGTGCCAGCAGCGCCGGACAGTTTAACTATGGCTACACCTTC. As protein: CASSAGQFNYGYTF. Using reference TRBV14 and TRBJ1-2 for the parts outside the CDR3, the full variable domain is EAGVTQFPSHSVIEKGQTVTLRCDPISGHDNLYWYRRVMGKEIKFLLHFVKESKQDESGMPNNRFLAERTGGTYSTLKVQPAELEDSGVYFCASSAGQFNYGYTFGSGTRLTVV.

This clonotype was recorded at least ten times. The chain carries TRBV29-1 and TRBJ1-1, with D hard to call. The germline CDR1 and CDR2 sequences are SQVTM and ANQGSEA. V shed 8 bases and J shed 1 base, with 8 bases lying between them. The CDR3 length is 11 residues. The CDR3 DNA is TGCAGCTCCGGGAGGAACACTGAAGCTTTCTTT. Residues: CSSGRNTEAFF.

This clonotype was counted ten times or more. J is TRBJ2-5 and V is TRBV7-9; 12 bases fit TRBD2. V trimming: 2 bases; J trimming: 2 bases; junction bases outside the gene matches: 6. Germline V lookup: CDR1 SEHNR, CDR2 FQNEAQ (reference sequence). CDR3 size: 17 residues. This chain's CDR3 is CASSLRLAGVRQETQYF. The CDR3, as DNA: TGTGCCAGCAGCTTAAGACTAGCGGGAGTTCGTCAAGAGACCCAGTACTTC.

Only one count was recorded for this clonotype. This may arise from a read error, as a much more abundant clone is one base away. The V gene is TRBV7-2, the J gene TRBJ1-6; 7 nucleotides agree with TRBD1. In germline, CDR1 is SGHTA, CDR2 FQGNSA. With V trimmed by 5 bases and J by 5 bases, 6 bases remained unmatched. The CDR3 totals 15 residues. The CDR3 reads CASSLRDSNNSPLHF. CDR3 DNA sequence: TGTGCCAGCAGCCTCAGGGACAGTAATAATTCACCCCTCCACTTT.

The gene calls are TRBV30 and TRBJ1-1; D remains unclear. The germline V and J ends were trimmed by 1 base and 0 bases, with 9 bases remaining between them. The V gene's germline CDR1 is GTSNPN and CDR2 SVGIG (reference sequence). The CDR3 is made up of 14 amino acids. The CDR3 coding sequence is TGTGCCTGGAGTGGTCAAATATTGAACACTGAAGCTTTCTTT. This gives the protein CAWSGQILNTEAFF.

Notes on this clonotype: An end of the junction differs from the germline gene, which may be a read error. The chain uses TRBV7-8 and TRBJ2-7, with TRBD1 matching 9 bases. CDR3 length: 15 residues. Germline lookup yields CDR1 SGHVS and CDR2 FQNEAQ. The CDR3 sequence: CASSFSGGTGREKYF. In DNA form, the CDR3 reads TGTGCCAGCAGCTTTTCCGGGGGGACAGGGCGCGAGAAGTACTTC.

This clonotype was found a few times. J is TRBJ1-1 and V is TRBV12-3 or TRBV12-4, with 8 bases identical to TRBD1. V gave up 5 bases and J gave up 6 bases; unmatched junction bases: 5. The CDR3 is made up of 13 amino acids. The CDR3 DNA is TGTGCCAGCAGTCTCGGGACAGGTGCTGAAGCTTTCTTT. Amino acids: CASSLGTGAEAFF.

The rearrangement uses TRBV10-3 and TRBJ2-5, with a possible D match to TRBD1 (5 bases). Germline lookup yields CDR1 ENHRY and CDR2 SYGVKD. Trimming shortened V by 10 bases and J by 2 bases, and 11 bases separated the two germline ends. The CDR3 runs 12 residues. CDR3 residues: CATQGFQETQYF. CDR3 DNA: TGTGCCACCCAGGGATTTCAAGAGACCCAGTACTTC.

The chain links TRBV12-3 or TRBV12-4 to TRBJ1-2; the match to TRBD1 covers 8 bases. This CDR3 contains 17 residues. V lost 5 bases to trimming and J lost 0 bases; unmatched junction nucleotides: 11. The DNA for the CDR3 is TGTGCCAGCAGTCCGGGACAGGCCTTGACTTCTAACTATGGCTACACCTTC. Amino acid sequence: CASSPGQALTSNYGYTF.

V is TRBV4-3 and J is TRBJ2-5; TRBD2 agrees at 12 bases. V was clipped by 1 base and J by 4 bases; unmatched bases: 10. The CDR3 runs to 18 residues. Looked up from germline, CDR1 is LGHNA and CDR2 is YSLEER. The CDR3 sequence is CASSQGSSGGGPRETQYF. The CDR3 nucleotides read TGCGCCAGCAGCCAAGGATCTAGCGGGGGGGGTCCTCGAGAGACCCAGTACTTC.

This clonotype turned up a few times. This sequence joins TRBV28 and TRBJ1-6, with TRBD1 identical over 8 bases. The CDR3 runs 14 residues. Germline-derived CDR1 and CDR2 are MDHEN and SYDVKM. The V and J ends lost 6 bases and 12 bases, in that order; junction bases with no gene match: 10. CDR3 nucleotide sequence: TGTGCCAGCAGATCGGACAGGGCAGGTTTACCCCTCCACTTT. Amino acid sequence: CASRSDRAGLPLHF.

This clonotype was detected only a few times. One end of the junction varies from germline; a read error may be responsible. This sequence joins TRBV7-9 and TRBJ2-7; maybe TRBD2 (5 bases). There are 14 residues in the CDR3. The germline V gene has CDR1 SEHNR and CDR2 FQNEAQ (reference sequence). As DNA, the CDR3 is TGCGCCAGCAGCCAAAATGAGGGCAACTACGAGCAGTACTTC. It yields the protein CASSQNEGNYEQYF.

Comments on this clonotype: With a much larger clone just one base away, this may be a read error. The chain employs TRBV14 and TRBJ2-7, with 8 bases aligning to TRBD1. V gave up 3 bases and J gave up 3 bases; unmatched junction bases: 7. This CDR3 has 15 amino acids. CDR1 and CDR2 (germline): SGHDN, FVKESK. The CDR3 spells CASSHGQGPYYEQYF. The CDR3 coding sequence is TGTGCCAGCAGCCATGGACAGGGACCCTACTACGAGCAGTACTTC. Supplemented by reference TRBV14 and TRBJ2-7, the full variable domain reads EAGVTQFPSHSVIEKGQTVTLRCDPISGHDNLYWYRRVMGKEIKFLLHFVKESKQDESGMPNNRFLAERTGGTYSTLKVQPAELEDSGVYFCASSHGQGPYYEQYFGPGTRLTVT.

The gene calls are TRBV25-1 and TRBJ2-5; 7 bases match TRBD2. V was pared by 5 bases and J by 1 base, with 7 bases of the junction left unmatched. This CDR3 region has 15 residues. Per the germline V gene, CDR1 is MGHDK and CDR2 is SYGVNS. The CDR3 nucleotides read TGTGCCAGCAGTCCTACTAGCGTTGGCCAAGAGACCCAGTACTTC. Translating it yields CASSPTSVGQETQYF.

The DNA of the CDR3 is TGTGCCAGCAGCGGGGTCGGGGGTCGGGGCAGCTCGGGCCCCCACGAGCAGTACTTC. Translation: CASSGVGGRGSSGPHEQYF. The chain couples TRBV6-5 to TRBJ2-7; a possible D gene is TRBD2 (6 bases). Deletions cut 6 bases from V and 5 bases from J, with 32 bases between. The CDR3 is 19 residues long. Germline loops: CDR1 MNHEY, CDR2 SVGAGI.

V is TRBV7-9 and J is TRBJ2-7, with a possible D match to TRBD2 (6 bases). Per the germline V gene, CDR1 is SEHNR and CDR2 is FQNEAQ (reference sequence). The CDR3 sequence is 14 residues long. The V and J ends lost 2 bases and 9 bases respectively, with 17 bases between them. The CDR3 loop reads CASSLPHGGHTQYF. CDR3 DNA: TGTGCCAGCAGCTTACCGCACGGGGGTCATACGCAGTACTTC.

Regarding this clonotype: This may stem from a read error, because a much larger clone lies one nucleotide away. The chain uses TRBV20-1 and TRBJ1-4; 8 positions agree with TRBD1. This CDR3 contains 14 residues. With 0 bases clipped from V and 7 bases from J, the junction kept 4 bases outside the gene matches. Germline loops: CDR1 DFQATT, CDR2 SNEGSKA (reference sequence). The DNA for the CDR3 is TGCAGTGCTAGAGACCTACAGGGGGGTGAAAAACTGTTTTTT. Its protein is CSARDLQGGEKLFF.

This clonotype was found a few times. The chain couples TRBV7-2 to TRBJ2-5; possibly TRBD2 for D (5 bases). CDR3 length: 14 amino acids. Germline values: CDR1 SGHTA, CDR2 FQGNSA. The V and J ends lost 1 base and 5 bases respectively, with 11 bases between them. The DNA for the CDR3 is TGTGCCAGCAGCTTAGAAGCCTGGAGGGAGACCCAGTACTTC. It translates to CASSLEAWRETQYF.

Ten or more counts support this clonotype. The chain uses TRBV2 and TRBJ2-5; D possibly corresponds to TRBD1 (6 bases). The ends were cut back, 6 bases at V and 5 bases at J, with 13 bases in the middle. This CDR3 comprises 13 residues. Germline V gene lookup returns CDR1 SNHLY and CDR2 FYNNEI. The CDR3 sequence: CASRDQGWETQYF. The CDR3, as DNA: TGTGCCAGCAGGGACCAGGGGTGGGAGACCCAGTACTTC.

The sample holds many counts of this clonotype. This chain uses TRBV12-3 or TRBV12-4 with TRBJ1-2, with a tentative D call TRBD1 (6 bases). The CDR3 has 11 residues. Trimming cost V 3 bases and J 8 bases, with 7 bases left between them. The CDR3 bases are TGTGCCAGCAGTTTCAGGGGCGGCTACACCTTC. This sequence encodes CASSFRGGYTF.